This T cell receptor (beta chain) was obtained from a study of T cell responses to AZD1222 COVID-19 vaccine. Whole-study findings and limits: The sample set comprised mostly white British donors with more females, and clonal diversity was possibly underestimated. CD4 TCRs covered the whole spike, strongest at regions 160-218 and 743-854. The number of AZD1222 recipients seropositive at baseline was only 5 to 7. Compared with day 0, the breadth and depth of the Spike-specific TCR repertoire rose significantly after two doses of AZD1222.

On this clone itself: Its specificity is unknown.

The CDR3 sequence is 13 residues long. Between the trimmed V and J ends, which lost 5 bases and 5 bases, there was a span of 11 bases. Germline V CDR1 and CDR2: SGHRS, YFSETQ. Sequenced by immunoSEQ multiplex PCR; TCRdb stores in-frame clones only, minus some. Of some 150,000 clones listed, 92% are singletons. The receptor's source is an adult in good health. The material was peripheral blood, obtained on day 0 of MenACWY control vaccination. V usage is TRBV5-1 and J usage is TRBJ1-5; no firm D call. The CDR3 DNA reads TGCGCCAGCAGTGAGGGAAGAGATCAGCCCCAGCATTTT. Encoded protein: CASSEGRDQPQHF.